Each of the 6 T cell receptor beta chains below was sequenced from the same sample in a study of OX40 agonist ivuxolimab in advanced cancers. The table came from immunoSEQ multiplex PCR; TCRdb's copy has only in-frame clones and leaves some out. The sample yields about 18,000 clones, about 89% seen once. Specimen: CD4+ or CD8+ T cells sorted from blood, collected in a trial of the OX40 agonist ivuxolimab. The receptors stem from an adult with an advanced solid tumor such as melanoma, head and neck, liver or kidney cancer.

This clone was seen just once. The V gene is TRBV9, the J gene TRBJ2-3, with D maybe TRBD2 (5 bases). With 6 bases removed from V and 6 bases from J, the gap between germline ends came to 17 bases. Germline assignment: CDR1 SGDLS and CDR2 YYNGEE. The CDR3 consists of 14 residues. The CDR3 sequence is CASTPEGYGDTQYF. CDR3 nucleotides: TGTGCCAGCACTCCTGAGGGCTATGGGGATACGCAGTATTTT.

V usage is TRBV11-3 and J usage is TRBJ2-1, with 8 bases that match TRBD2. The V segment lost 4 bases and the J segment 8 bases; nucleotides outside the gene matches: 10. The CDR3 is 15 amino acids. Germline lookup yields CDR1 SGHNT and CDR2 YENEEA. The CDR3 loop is CASSSVRGGLDEQFF. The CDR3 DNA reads TGTGCCAGCAGCTCCGTGCGCGGGGGGCTCGATGAGCAGTTCTTC.

CDR3 nucleotides: TGTGCCAGCAGTCGGGACGAAAGCTCCTACAATGAGCAGTTCTTC. It specifies CASSRDESSYNEQFF. The chain carries TRBV7-2 and TRBJ2-1; D is possibly TRBD1 or TRBD2 (5 bases each). V lost 6 bases and J 0 bases, leaving 12 bases between the germline ends. From germline, CDR1 is SGHTA and CDR2 FQGNSA. This CDR3 is 15 amino acids long.

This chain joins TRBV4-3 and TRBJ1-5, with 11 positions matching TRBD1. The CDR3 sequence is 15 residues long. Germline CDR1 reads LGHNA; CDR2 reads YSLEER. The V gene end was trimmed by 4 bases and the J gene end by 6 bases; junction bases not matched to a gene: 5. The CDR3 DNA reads TGCGCCAGCAGCCCAGGACAGGGGGCGCGTCAGCCCCAGCATTTT. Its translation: CASSPGQGARQPQHF.

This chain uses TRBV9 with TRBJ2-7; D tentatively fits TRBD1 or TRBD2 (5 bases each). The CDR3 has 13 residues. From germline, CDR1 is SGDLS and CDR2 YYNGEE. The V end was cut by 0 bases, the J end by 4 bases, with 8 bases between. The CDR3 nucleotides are TGTGCCAGCAGCGTAGGGGACCCATACGAGCAGTACTTC. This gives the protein CASSVGDPYEQYF.

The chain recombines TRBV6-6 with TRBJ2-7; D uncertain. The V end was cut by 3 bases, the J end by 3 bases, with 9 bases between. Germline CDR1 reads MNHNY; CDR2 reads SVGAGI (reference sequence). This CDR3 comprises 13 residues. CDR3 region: CASSYGSGYEQYF. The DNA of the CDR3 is TGTGCCAGCAGTTATGGATCGGGCTACGAGCAGTACTTC.